This TCR beta chain was recovered during a study of vaccination and CD4 T cells after COVID-19. Germline trimming cut 4 bases from V and 0 bases from J; bases unmatched to any gene: 8. The germline gives CDR1 LNHDA, CDR2 SQIVND (reference sequence). This CDR3 spans 19 amino acids. Treatment defined: roughly 11-day PBMC culture with coronavirus spike peptide pools or control peptides (ViraFEST assay). Cultured CD4+ T cell DNA underwent sequencing with the Oncomine TCR Beta short-read assay. One entry per CDR3 protein, called by TCRdb with MiXCR from the PCR reads. Of fewer than 20,000 distinct CDR3 sequences listed, around 79% are singletons. Concerning this clonotype itself: The target antigen is unknown.

The rearrangement joins TRBV19 to TRBJ2-2, with 13 bases lining up with TRBD2. This clonotype was obtained from a human donor who received a COVID-19 vaccine. Source: CD4+ T cells from blood, cultured in vitro, taken after SARS-CoV-2 vaccination. The CDR3 sequence: CASSTGLAGDFSNTGELFF. CDR3 nucleotide sequence: TGTGCCAGTAGTACCGGACTAGCGGGGGACTTTTCGAACACCGGGGAGCTGTTTTTT.